This TCR beta chain was obtained from a study of technical replicates of blood from several donors. Germline V gives CDR1 MGHRA, CDR2 YSYEKL. Trimming cost V 0 bases and J 8 bases, with 13 bases left between them. The CDR3 runs to 14 residues. Assay used: immunoSEQ multiplex PCR; TCRdb lists only in-frame clones, some missing. The table shows about 71,000 clones, with roughly 97% occurring only once. The clonotype originates from a human donor in good health. Sequencing was performed on T cells isolated from PBMCs. The V call is TRBV4-1, the J call TRBJ1-1; possibly TRBD1 for D (6 bases). The CDR3 DNA reads as TGCGCCAGCAGCCAAGATCAAACAGGGCGCGAAGCTTTCTTT. Translating gives CASSQDQTGREAFF.